This T cell receptor (beta chain) was identified during a study of Ad26.COV2.S vaccination and SARS-CoV-2 variants (dated by TCRdb to the early 2020s). Background on the whole study: Donors in the vaccine arm were drawn from COV1001, a phase I-IIa trial of Ad26.COV2.S in healthy adults that was multicentre, randomized, double-blind and placebo-controlled. TCRbeta repertoire sequencing was used to assess the specificity and breadth of SARS-CoV-2-reactive T cell receptors after Ad26.COV2.S vaccination. Participants in the trial were split at random into five groups of five each, receiving low-dose or high-dose Ad26.COV2.S once or twice, or else placebo on both occasions. Ad26.COV2.S was administered intramuscularly at 5 x 10^10 or 1 x 10^11 viral particles, either as a single shot or as two shots given 56 days apart. A total of some 30 samples were included in the TCR-sequenced set, comprising some 20 Ad26.COV2.S vaccine recipients, 5 placebo recipients and 8 SARS-CoV-2 convalescent individuals. Investigators did not know the trial group allocation while performing experiments and assessing outcomes. Overall results and qualifications from the work: The authors noted that total T cell responses may have been underestimated by the TCR breadth and depth analyses. Vaccine and placebo recipients had comparable non-spike TCR breadth, which fits with the vaccine containing only spike. After vaccination, spike-specific CD8+ and CD4+ T cell responses were reported to show substantial breadth. The study was not powered for comparison of responses between vaccine doses or regimens. Higher spike-specific TCR breadth was observed in Ad26.COV2.S recipients than in placebo recipients (P = 0.0014).

Regarding this clone: Its specific antigen is unknown. Nothing much larger sits one base from this clone, and base qualities are not available.

The treatment or condition label here, explained by the study, means: 15 to 20 received Ad26.COV2.S at low or high dose, single or two shots; about 5 received placebo; per-sample allocation not given. Repertoires of vaccine and placebo recipients were sequenced from samples taken on day 63 after the first injection. Between 29 July and 7 August 2020, Cohort 1b enrolled 20 to 30 adults aged 18-55 years at one site in Boston, USA. As a vaccine, Ad26.COV2.S was a replication-incompetent adenovirus type 26 vector that expressed a prefusion-stabilized SARS-CoV-2 spike protein derived from the original Wuhan strain. The immunoSEQ Assay was the method used to sequence TCRbeta CDR3 regions. After extraction, genomic DNA underwent amplification by bias-controlled multiplex PCR, followed by high-throughput sequencing. The paper's data handling went like this. To quantify the absolute abundance of every unique TCRbeta CDR3 region, sequences were collapsed and filtered. T cell fraction was estimated by normalizing TCRbeta template counts to usable DNA, which was measured by amplifying reference genes present in all nucleated cells. Repertoire TCRs were annotated as SARS-CoV-2-specific by exact matching of V gene, CDR3 amino acid sequence and J gene to a known reactive TCR set. MIRA supplied the reference SARS-CoV-2 TCR set, which was filtered for enrichment in COVID-19-positive ImmuneCODE repertoires so that public or cross-reactive TCRs were removed. Using the MIRA antigens, annotated TCRs were further analysed by specific ORF or by position within an ORF. Breadth was defined as annotated unique rearrangements over total unique productive rearrangements; depth was the summed frequency of those rearrangements. TCR breadth was compared between groups using two-sided Wilcoxon rank-sum tests. This is the immuneACCESS table as TCRdb keeps it, with only in-frame sequences that have V and J called. A part of the clones is gone; compared with another copy, unresolved V genes explain less than half, and the rest is unexplained. That table furnishes V, J and clone size, whereas the DNA furnished D and trimming. In all, the sample holds 400,000 to 450,000 clones, and 90% of those were seen once. The ten largest account for more than 9% of the sample.

The CDR3 sequence holds 13 residues, the cysteine and phenylalanine included. Kept here is only the CDR3 DNA, which spans 39 bases and is read in frame from base 1. Via the germline V gene, CDR1 is SQVTM and CDR2 ANQGSEA. Trimming removed 3 bases from V and 12 bases from J, leaving 18 bases between the germline ends. This sequence originates from a person aged 18-65 years who received the Ad26.COV2.S COVID-19 vaccine or a placebo. Source: peripheral blood, taken in a trial of Ad26.COV2.S vaccine versus placebo. In this chain, TRBV29-1 is recombined with TRBJ2-1; the D gene assignment is perhaps TRBD1 or TRBD2, with each matching 6 bases. In nucleotide form, the sequence is TGCAGCGTTGAGGACAGCCGAGGGGGAGGGCAGTTCTTC. The encoded protein is CSVEDSRGGGQFF.